These 2 T cell receptor beta chains were all obtained from the same sample, sequenced in a study of blood T cell repertoires in COVID-19. TCRdb keeps only in-frame clones here, not all; method: immunoSEQ multiplex PCR. The table shows 140,000 to 150,000 clones, with 65% to 90% occurring only once. Material: peripheral blood. These receptors came from a human donor in a cohort sampled during active COVID-19.

Only a few counts were recorded for this clone. The chain joins TRBV5-1 to TRBJ2-7; TRBD1 matches 7 bases. After removal of 2 bases from V and 0 bases from J, the junction contained 8 bases not matched to a gene. The V gene's germline CDR1 is SGHRS and CDR2 YFSETQ. The CDR3 consists of 16 residues. The CDR3 loop reads CASSLTTGTASYEQYF. As DNA, the CDR3 is TGCGCCAGCAGCTTAACAACCGGGACAGCCTCCTACGAGCAGTACTTC.

The chain links TRBV6-6 to TRBJ2-1; D not certain. In germline, CDR1 is MNHNY, CDR2 SVGAGI (reference sequence). The CDR3 has 13 residues. Trimming pared 2 bases from V and 5 bases from J, leaving 7 bases between. This CDR3 is CASSYGGHNEQFF. CDR3 nucleotide sequence: TGTGCCAGCAGTTACGGCGGTCACAATGAGCAGTTCTTC.